What follows is one T cell receptor (beta chain) and its context. The protocol was immunoSEQ multiplex PCR, while the TCRdb copy is restricted to in-frame clones and leaves out a portion. The data contain about 97,000 clones, about nine tenths of them seen just once; the ten biggest clones take up around 5.2%. The CDR3 sequence is 14 residues long. V was trimmed by 0 bases and J by 5 bases, leaving 11 bases between them. The germline gives CDR1 SGHRS, CDR2 YFSETQ. The sample is drawn from a study of OX40 agonist ivuxolimab in advanced cancers. Study in general: Ivuxolimab is a fully human IgG2 antibody that activates OX40 (CD134). Each dose-escalation patient presented with hepatocellular carcinoma, melanoma, renal cell or head and neck cancer.

Autoimmune disease history or systemic immunosuppression was exclusionary. The receptor's source is an adult with an advanced solid tumor such as melanoma, head and neck, liver or kidney cancer. The material was CD4+ or CD8+ T cells sorted from blood, obtained in a trial of the OX40 agonist ivuxolimab. V usage is TRBV5-1 and J usage is TRBJ1-1, with D possibly matching TRBD1 (5 bases). Written as DNA, the CDR3 is TGCGCCAGCAGCTTGGACGGAGAGGGGACTGAAGCTTTCTTT. It translates to CASSLDGEGTEAFF.